This T cell receptor (beta chain) derives from a study of identical twins. The trim removed 5 bases at V and 7 bases at J, leaving 7 bases unmatched. Per the germline V gene, CDR1 is MNHEY and CDR2 is SVGEGT. This CDR3 spans 15 amino acids. A universal primer site came from template switching; cDNA carried unique molecular identifiers. In TCRdb, the 5' RACE reads were re-called with MiXCR into one record per CDR3 protein. The sample carries hundreds of thousands of distinct CDR3 sequences, 8.6% recorded once. This clonotype was seen ten or more times. These data were likewise used in another study, on yellow fever vaccine responses in identical twins.

The chain links TRBV6-2 or TRBV6-3 to TRBJ2-1; 11 positions match TRBD2. Specimen: PBMCs. This receptor was taken from a woman aged 18-29 years in good health. Here the CDR3 DNA reads TGTGCCAGCAGTCAAATAGCGGGAGGGTGGAATGAGCAGTTCTTC. This encodes CASSQIAGGWNEQFF.